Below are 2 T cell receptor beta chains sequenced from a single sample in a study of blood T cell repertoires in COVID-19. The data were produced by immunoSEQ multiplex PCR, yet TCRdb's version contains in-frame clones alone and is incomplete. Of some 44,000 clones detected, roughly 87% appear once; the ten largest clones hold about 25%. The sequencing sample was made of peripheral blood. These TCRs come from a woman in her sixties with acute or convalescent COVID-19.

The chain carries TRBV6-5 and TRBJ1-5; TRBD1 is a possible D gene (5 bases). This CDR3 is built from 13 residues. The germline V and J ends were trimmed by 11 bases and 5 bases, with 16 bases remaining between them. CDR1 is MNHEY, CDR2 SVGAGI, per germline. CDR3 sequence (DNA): TGTGCCGGTCAGGGTACGGCTCATCAGCCCCAGCATTTT. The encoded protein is CAGQGTAHQPQHF.

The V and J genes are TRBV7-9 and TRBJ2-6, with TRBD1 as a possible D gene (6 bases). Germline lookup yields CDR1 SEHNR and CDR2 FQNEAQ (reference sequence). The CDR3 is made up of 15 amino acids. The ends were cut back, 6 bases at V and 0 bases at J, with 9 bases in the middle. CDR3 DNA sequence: TGTGCCAGCAGTTGGACAGCCTCTGGGGCCAACGTCCTGACTTTC. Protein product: CASSWTASGANVLTF.